Detailed here is one T cell receptor (beta chain). CDR1 and CDR2 (germline): SGHRS, YFSETQ. The CDR3 is made up of 13 amino acids. V gave up 2 bases and J gave up 1 base, with 7 bases separating them. The sample comes from a study of blood T cell repertoires in COVID-19. Only in-frame clones appear in the TCRdb table, and some are missing; sequencing was by immunoSEQ multiplex PCR. The data hold roughly 50,000 clones, with around 92% observed a single time. The sample was peripheral blood. This clonotype was obtained from a human donor in a cohort sampled during active COVID-19. The chain carries TRBV5-1 and TRBJ2-7; tentative D call: TRBD2 (5 bases). As DNA, the CDR3 is TGCGCCAGCAGCTTTCGGGAATCCTACGAGCAGTACTTC. Translating it yields CASSFRESYEQYF.